This is a list of T cell receptor beta chains from one sample in a study of shared clonotypes between healthy human individuals. The assay was immunoSEQ multiplex PCR, and TCRdb's table has in-frame clones only and misses some. Of around 1.9 million clones in the sample, 85% to 95% are singletons; the top ten hold roughly 1.7%. Input material: naive CD8+ T cells from PBMCs. These TCRs come from a man aged 18 to 29 in good health. Some clones in this sample may be carry-over from other donors' samples. Both conserved end residues are trimmed from each CDR3.

V	J	CDR3
TRBV9	TRBJ2-3	ASSRTWGRDTQY
TRBV7-9	TRBJ2-5	ASSLYEETQY
TRBV5-8	TRBJ1-2	ASSSLRPQSDYGYT
TRBV5-1	TRBJ2-2	ASSEGQGDTGELF
TRBV7-9	TRBJ2-1	ASSLSGQARKGYEQF
TRBV13	TRBJ2-1	ASSLELAGGNEQF
TRBV15	TRBJ2-6	ATTSSGANVLT
TRBV27	TRBJ2-3	ASSRLEDTQY
TRBV27	TRBJ1-2	ASSFRNSFSNYGYT
TRBV7-8	TRBJ2-5	ASSSGTGGMWETQY
TRBV27	TRBJ2-1	ASSSTGYNEQF
TRBV27	TRBJ1-4	ASSLSPGGDEKLF
TRBV6-5	TRBJ2-1	ASSGPFPNEQF
TRBV9	TRBJ1-1	ATGGGPDTEAF
TRBV7-2	TRBJ1-5	ASSDGTATWEPQH
TRBV7-9	TRBJ2-7	ASSPVRAGLAYEQY
TRBV27	TRBJ2-3	ASSSAPDALFVTQY
TRBV11-1	TRBJ1-1	ASSYRETIEAF
TRBV9	TRBJ2-7	ASSARQGYEQY
TRBV5-1	TRBJ1-2	ASSSTGGNGYT